This paragraph covers one TCR beta chain sequence. Its antigen remains unknown. The DNA input per sorted-subset replicate PCR was 200 to 250 ng, corresponding to around 28,000 T cell genomes. The protocol was immunoSEQ multiplex PCR, while the TCRdb copy is restricted to in-frame clones and leaves out a portion. The table lists millions of clones, about 92% of them singletons. The data derive from a study of shared clonotypes between healthy human individuals. Naive CD8 cells were CD45RO-negative, positively selected for CCR7, excluding terminally differentiated effector memory CD45RA+ cells. Study outcomes and limitations: Clonotype sharing across a few donors was observed for about 5.2% of naive CD4 clonotypes. Expectations were that clonotype sharing among donors would be affected by sequencing depth.

The ends were cut back, 2 bases at V and 4 bases at J, with 12 bases in the middle. The CDR3 extends over 14 amino acids. Looked up from germline, CDR1 is ENHRY and CDR2 is SYGVKD. The TCR was taken from a man between 18 and 29 years old in good health. Some clones in this sample may be carry-over from other donors' samples. Material: naive CD8+ T cells from PBMCs. J is TRBJ2-7 and V is TRBV10-3; perhaps TRBD1 as D (5 bases). The CDR3 DNA sequence: TGTGCCATCAGTGAGGTACAGGAGCCTTACGAGCAGTACTTC. Amino acid sequence: CAISEVQEPYEQYF.